The T cell receptor beta chain under discussion was sequenced for a study of CD8 T cells in ankylosing spondylitis. Study-wide results and limits: What appeared characteristic of ankylosing spondylitis blood was a TCR beta motif of fewer than ten highly homologous variants. Reports of some motif variants in reactive arthritis synovial fluid and blood predate this one. There was reportedly significant enrichment of clones that were disease-linked in matched ankylosing spondylitis synovial fluid.

TCRdb used MiXCR to reprocess the 5' RACE reads, holding one entry per CDR3 protein. In the table there are fewer than 650,000 distinct CDR3 sequences, more than 9.5% of which are singletons. A word on this clonotype: What it binds is not known.

The source is a male donor with ankylosing spondylitis. What was sequenced was blood, either unsorted or a sorted T cell fraction (not recorded which).

The CDR3: CASSPRDRVGTEAFF. The CDR3 DNA sequence: TGTGCCAGCAGCCCCCGGGACAGGGTAGGAACTGAAGCTTTCTTT. This chain uses TRBV4-2 with TRBJ1-1, with 9 positions matching TRBD1. Germline CDR1 LGHNA, CDR2 YNFKEQ. Trimming took 4 bases from V and 5 from J; bases not matched to a gene: 8. The CDR3 runs 15 residues.